The clone carrying this TCR beta chain appeared many times. Its antigen is as yet unknown. Trimming cost V 4 bases and J 4 bases; bases outside gene matches: 10. The length of the CDR3 is 15 residues. The V gene's germline CDR1 is SGHRS and CDR2 YFSETQ. Sample time point: sample taken at primary tumor resection. TCRs were sequenced from unsorted whole RNA of tumor, nontumor lung or PBMC. Samples were donated by 72 untreated early-stage non-small cell lung cancer patients. Every individual TCR cDNA molecule carried its own unique molecular identifier, which allowed correction of PCR and sequencing errors. TCRdb re-derived calls from the 5' RACE reads in MiXCR, one entry per CDR3 protein. Of about 23,000 distinct CDR3 sequences detected, about 3% appear once; the ten largest clones hold 29%. The sample comes from a study of spatial heterogeneity in lung cancer. Study information: For the average unique TCR and UMI combination, more than eight occurrences appeared in raw reads.

Broader study findings: The study found ubiquitous expanded tumor TCRs in blood more at resection than follow-up.

J is TRBJ2-7 and V is TRBV5-1; 8 nucleotides agree with TRBD1. Source: PBMCs, taken at surgery. The receptor was derived from a female donor with early-stage non-small cell lung cancer. The CDR3 spells CASSPGPGQEYEQYF. CDR3 coding DNA: TGCGCCAGCAGCCCGGGACCGGGACAGGAGTACGAGCAGTACTTC.